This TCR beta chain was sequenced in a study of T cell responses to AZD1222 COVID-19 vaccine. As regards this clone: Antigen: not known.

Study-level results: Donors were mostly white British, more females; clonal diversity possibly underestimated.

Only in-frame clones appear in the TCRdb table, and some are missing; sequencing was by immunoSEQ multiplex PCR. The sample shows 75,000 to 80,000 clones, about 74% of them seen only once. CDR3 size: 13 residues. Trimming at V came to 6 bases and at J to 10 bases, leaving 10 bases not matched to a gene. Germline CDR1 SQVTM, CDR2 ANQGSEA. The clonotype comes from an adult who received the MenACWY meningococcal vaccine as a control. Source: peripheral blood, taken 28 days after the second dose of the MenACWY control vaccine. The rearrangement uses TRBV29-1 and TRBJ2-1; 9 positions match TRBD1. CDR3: CSVQRTGAWEQFF. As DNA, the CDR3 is TGCAGCGTACAAAGGACAGGGGCATGGGAGCAGTTCTTC.